This TCR beta chain stems from a study of T-cell memory formation after mild COVID-19 (dated by TCRdb to about 2021). Regarding the study in general: TCR sequence clusters from the two donors were found to be largely donor specific. Longitudinal TCRalpha and TCRbeta repertoire sequencing tracked T-cell clones expanding and contracting after mild COVID-19 in a couple of donors. The cohort was made up of two young adult volunteers, one female and one male, who were previously healthy.

Only a few counts were recorded for this clonotype. The antigen it recognizes is unknown. Per-base qualities were not stored, and no clone one base away is much larger. Instrument on record: Illumina NovaSeq 6000. cDNA libraries for TCRalpha and TCRbeta were prepared by 5'RACE using constant-segment primers, with sample barcodes and unique molecular identifiers added. Trizol reagent was used to extract RNA from every sample. Amplification of the libraries took two PCR steps, and the second step added a second sample barcode plus Illumina TruSeq adapters. Libraries were sequenced on an Illumina NovaSeq with 2 x 150 bp paired-end reads. Per the authors' processing: Reads were demultiplexed and collapsed into UMI-guided consensus sequences with migec v1.2.7. Using mixcr v2.1.11, the UMI consensuses were aligned to TRA and TRB V and J templates and assembled into clonotypes. A clonotype was counted as expanded or contracted only when both edgeR and NoisET called the clonotype significant, with the noise models trained on biological replicates. For edgeR calls, the cutoffs were a false discovery rate-adjusted p below 0.01 and a log2 fold-change threshold of 1. As an exploratory analysis of dynamics, PCA with hierarchical clustering was applied to max-normalized trajectories of the 1000 most abundant clonotypes. Separately sequenced CD4+ and CD8+ repertoires were used to assign the CD4 or CD8 phenotype of responding clones. TCRdb redid the processing of the public reads, applying fastp at Q25 and MiXCR, and retained in-frame beta chains. Each entry merges the rows of one CDR3 protein and shows their most common DNA and genes. Clone size and V and J calls follow TCRdb, not the original study. Across this sample there are 120,000 to 150,000 distinct CDR3 sequences, with roughly 21% seen only once. 2% to 2.5% of the sample rests with the top ten.

PBMCs were isolated by Ficoll-Paque density gradient centrifugation. Points the paper makes about the study in general: Some responding clones were detected in pre-infection memory, which suggested that pre-existing cross-reactive memory T cells had joined the SARS-CoV-2 response. Clones contracting from day 15 to 85 had balanced CD4/CD8 phenotypes, while a second wave expanding from day 15 to 37 was biased towards CD4+. Contracting CD4+ clones were located mainly in the CM and EM memory subsets, whereas CD8+ clones were found to be enriched in EMRA. SARS-CoV-2 specificity was not confirmed for the second-wave clones peaking on day 37. Only two mild cases were covered by the study, and larger cohorts that include severe cases with pre-infection samples were considered necessary.

The specimen sequenced was PBMCs or a T cell subset sorted from them (not recorded which). This clonotype was obtained from an adult woman who had mild COVID-19 (a few samples of this study predate the infection). The sample titles of this study are shuffled in the database, so cell type and time point are left out; the donor was told from shared clones.

The nucleotide sequence is given as TGTGCCAGCAGCAGAACAGGGGTCAATCAGCCCCAGCATTTT. Its coded protein is CASSRTGVNQPQHF. In this chain, TRBV2 is recombined with TRBJ1-5; 7 nucleotides in the junction match TRBD1. The junction shows trimming of 6 bases on V and 3 bases on J, and the gene matches do not reach 5 bases of it. The CDR3 holds 14 amino acids from the cysteine to the phenylalanine. Just CDR3 DNA is preserved here, 42 bases in frame from base 1. The germline V gene encodes CDR1 SNHLY and CDR2 FYNNEI. The CDR3 plus the reference TRBV2 and TRBJ1-5 genes for the other parts give the full variable domain: EPEVTQTPSHQVTQMGQEVILRCVPISNHLYFYWYRQILGQKVEFLVSFYNNEISEKSEIFDDQFSVERPDGSNFTLKIRSTKLEDSAMYFCASSRTGVNQPQHFGDGTRLSIL.